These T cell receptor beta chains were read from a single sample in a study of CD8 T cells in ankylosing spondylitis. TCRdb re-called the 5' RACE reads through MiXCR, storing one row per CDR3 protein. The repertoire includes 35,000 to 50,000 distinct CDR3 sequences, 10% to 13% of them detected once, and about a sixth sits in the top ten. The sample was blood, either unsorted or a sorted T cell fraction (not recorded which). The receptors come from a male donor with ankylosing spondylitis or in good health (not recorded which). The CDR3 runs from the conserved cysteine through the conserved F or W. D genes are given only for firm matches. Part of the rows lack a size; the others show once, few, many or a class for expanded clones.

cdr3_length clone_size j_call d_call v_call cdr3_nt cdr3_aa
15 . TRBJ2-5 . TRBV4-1 TGCGCCAGCAGCCAAGATGGCCAGAGACAAGAGACCCAGTACTTC CASSQDGQRQETQYF
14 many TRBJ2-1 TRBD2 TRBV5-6 TGTGCCAGCAGCCTAGCGGGATTGAGGGATGAGCAGTTCTTC CASSLAGLRDEQFF
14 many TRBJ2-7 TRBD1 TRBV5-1 TGCGCCAGCAGCTTGGCCGGGACAGTGGGCGAGCAGTACTTC CASSLAGTVGEQYF
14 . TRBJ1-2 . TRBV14 TGTGCCAGCAGCCAAGACAGGGGTTACTATGGCTACACCTTC CASSQDRGYYGYTF
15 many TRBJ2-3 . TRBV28 TGTGCCAGCACCAGTAGGCAGGACCTCACAGATACGCAGTATTTT CASTSRQDLTDTQYF
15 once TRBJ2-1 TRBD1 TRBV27 TGTGCCAGCAGTTTACAGGGGGCCTCCTACAATGAGCAGTTCTTC CASSLQGASYNEQFF
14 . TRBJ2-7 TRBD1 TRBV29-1 TGCAGCGCCGACCCCGGGACAGGGGGTTACGAGCAGTACTTC CSADPGTGGYEQYF
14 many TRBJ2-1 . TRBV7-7 TGTGCTAGCAGTTCGCTGGGGGTTAACAATGAGCAGTTCTTC CASSSLGVNNEQFF
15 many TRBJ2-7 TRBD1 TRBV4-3 TGCGCCAGCAGCCCCTCACGACAGGGGGTAGGCGAGCAGTACTTC CASSPSRQGVGEQYF
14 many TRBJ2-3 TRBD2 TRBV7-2 TGTGCCAGCAGTCGAGCGGGAGTAATGGATACGCAGTATTTT CASSRAGVMDTQYF
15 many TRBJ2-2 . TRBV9 TGTGCCAGCAGCGTTCGGGGAACCAACACCGGGGAGCTGTTTTTT CASSVRGTNTGELFF
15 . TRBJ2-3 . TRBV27 TGTGCCAGCAGTTTATCCAGCTGGGGAGCAGATACGCAGTATTTT CASSLSSWGADTQYF
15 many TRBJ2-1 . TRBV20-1 TGCAGTGCTAGAGGCGGGACGTTAGGAGAAAATGAGCAGTTCTTC CSARGGTLGENEQFF
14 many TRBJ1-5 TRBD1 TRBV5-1 TGCGCCAGCAGCCCAGGGGGGAGCAATCAGCCCCAGCATTTT CASSPGGSNQPQHF
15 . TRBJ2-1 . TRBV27 TGTGCCAGCAGTCCTTCGATAAGCTCCTACAATGAGCAGTTCTTC CASSPSISSYNEQFF
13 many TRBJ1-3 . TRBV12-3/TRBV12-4 TGTGCCAGCAGACTCTCGGGTGGAAACACCATATATTTT CASRLSGGNTIYF
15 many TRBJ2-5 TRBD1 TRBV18 TGTGCCAGCTCACCACCGACAGGGGGACAAGAGACCCAGTACTTC CASSPPTGGQETQYF
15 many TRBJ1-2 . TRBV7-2 TGTGCCAGCAGCCCAAGCGGGACAACTCTAGGCGGCTACACCTTC CASSPSGTTLGGYTF
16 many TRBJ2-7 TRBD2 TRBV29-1 TGCAGCGTTGAGTCACCTAGCGGGAGTTTGATTGGCGAGCAGTACTTC CSVESPSGSLIGEQYF
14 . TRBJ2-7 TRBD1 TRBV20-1 TGCAGTGCTCAGAATCAGGGGGCCGCCTACGAGCAGTACTTC CSAQNQGAAYEQYF
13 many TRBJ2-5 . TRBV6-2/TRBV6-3 TGTGCCAGCAGTGCCGGGGGACAGGAGACCCAGTACTTC CASSAGGQETQYF
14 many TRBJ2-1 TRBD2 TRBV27 TGTGCCAGCAGGGGACTAGCACTCTACAATGAGCAGTTCTTC CASRGLALYNEQFF
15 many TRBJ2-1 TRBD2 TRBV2 TGTGCCAGCAGAATAGCGGGAGGTTCCTACAATGAGCAGTTCTTC CASRIAGGSYNEQFF
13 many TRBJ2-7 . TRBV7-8 TGTGCCAGCAGCCCCCTTGAAGCCTACGAGCAGTACTTC CASSPLEAYEQYF
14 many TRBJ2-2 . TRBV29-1 TGCAGCGTAGGACCGGGACGGAAAACCGGGGAGCTGTTTTTT CSVGPGRKTGELFF
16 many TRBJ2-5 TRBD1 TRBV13 TGTGCCAGCAGCGCTCGGACAGGGAGCCACCAGGAGACCCAGTACTTC CASSARTGSHQETQYF
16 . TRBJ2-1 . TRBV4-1 TGCGCCAGCAGCCAGCAGGACCTTATCTCCTACAATGAGCAGTTCTTC CASSQQDLISYNEQFF
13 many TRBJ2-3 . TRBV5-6 TGTGCCAGCAGCTTGGGCCGAACGGATACGCAGTATTTT CASSLGRTDTQYF
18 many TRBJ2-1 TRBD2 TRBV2 TGTGCCAGCAGTGATATTGTCGGAGGGACTAGCGGGAGACGTGAGCAGTTCTTC CASSDIVGGTSGRREQFF
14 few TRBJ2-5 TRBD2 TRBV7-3 TGTGCCAGCAGCGCTAGCGGGAGGGGAGAGACCCAGTACTTC CASSASGRGETQYF
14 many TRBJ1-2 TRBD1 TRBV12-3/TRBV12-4 TGTGCCAGCAGCCCCGGGGACAGGGCCTATGGCTACACCTTC CASSPGDRAYGYTF
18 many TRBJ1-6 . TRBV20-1 TGCTGTGCTAGACTGGGGGAGGGGTCCAGCTCCTATAATTCACCCCTCCACTTT CCARLGEGSSSYNSPLHF
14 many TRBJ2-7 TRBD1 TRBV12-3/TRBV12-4 TGTGCCAGCAGCCTTGACAGGGGGCCCTACGAGCAGTACTTC CASSLDRGPYEQYF
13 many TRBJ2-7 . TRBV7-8 TGTGCCAGCAGCTTAGCGGACTACTACGAGCAGTACTTC CASSLADYYEQYF
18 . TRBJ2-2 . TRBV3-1 TGTGCCAGCAGCCCGGGACTGCTTAAACCCGCGAACACCGGGGAGCTGTTTTTT CASSPGLLKPANTGELFF
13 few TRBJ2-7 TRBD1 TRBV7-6 TGTGCCAGCAGAACGACAGGGAGCCCCGAGCAGTACTTC CASRTTGSPEQYF
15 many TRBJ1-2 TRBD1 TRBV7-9 TGTGCCAGCAGCCCAAGACAGGGGGCGCGTTATGGCTACACCTTC CASSPRQGARYGYTF
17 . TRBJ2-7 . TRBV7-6 TGTGCCAGCAGCTTAGATCGTGGTAGCGGAACCCCTAGCGAGCAGTACTTC CASSLDRGSGTPSEQYF
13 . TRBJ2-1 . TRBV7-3 TGTGCCAGCAGCTTAATCAGGGGCAATGAGCAGTTCTTC CASSLIRGNEQFF
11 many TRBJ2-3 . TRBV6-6 TGTGCCAGCATGACATCGGGTACGCAGTATTTT CASMTSGTQYF
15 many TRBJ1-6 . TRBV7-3 TGTGCCAGCAGCGACGGACAAGGGTGGTTCTCACCCCTCCACTTT CASSDGQGWFSPLHF
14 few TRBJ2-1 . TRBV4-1 TGCGCCAGCAGTCCCGGGACTTACTTCGATGAGCAGTTCTTC CASSPGTYFDEQFF
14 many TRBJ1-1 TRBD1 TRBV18 TGTGCCAGCTCACGAACCGACAGGGACACTGAAGCTTTCTTT CASSRTDRDTEAFF
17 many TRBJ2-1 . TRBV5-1 TGCGCCAGCAGCTTGGGTGTTGGGGGACAATCCTACAATGAGCAGTTCTTC CASSLGVGGQSYNEQFF
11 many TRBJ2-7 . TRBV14 TGTGCCAGCAGCCGAGGGTACGAGCAGTACTTC CASSRGYEQYF
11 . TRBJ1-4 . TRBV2 TGTGCCAGCAGTGAGTGGGAAAAACTGTTTTTT CASSEWEKLFF
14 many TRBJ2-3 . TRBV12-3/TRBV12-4 TGTGCCAGCAGGGGGGAGTTGGGCACAGATACGCAGTATTTT CASRGELGTDTQYF
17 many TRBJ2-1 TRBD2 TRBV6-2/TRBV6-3 TGTGCCAGCAGTGGGGCTAGCGGCCCGAGCTCCTACAATGAGCAGTTCTTC CASSGASGPSSYNEQFF
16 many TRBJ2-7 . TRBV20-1 TGCAGTGCTAGAGATGATTGGGTCGACAGCCCCTACGAGCAGTACTTC CSARDDWVDSPYEQYF
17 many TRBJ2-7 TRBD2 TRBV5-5 TGTGCCAGCAGCTCTCGACTAGCGGGAGCGTCTGGATACGAGCAGTACTTC CASSSRLAGASGYEQYF
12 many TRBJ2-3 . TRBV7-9 TGTGCCAGCAGCCGGATAGGCGATACGCAGTATTTT CASSRIGDTQYF
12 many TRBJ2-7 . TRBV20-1 TGCAGTGCTAGTCTCCATTCCTACGAGCAGTACTTC CSASLHSYEQYF
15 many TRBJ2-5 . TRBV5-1 TGCGCCAGCAGCATCGGACACACAAGCGGCGAGACCCAGTACTTC CASSIGHTSGETQYF